Presented here are 30 T cell receptor beta chains from one specimen sequenced in a study of STAT5B mutations in CD4+ large granular lymphocyte leukemia. Sequencing used immunoSEQ multiplex PCR; TCRdb keeps in-frame clones, though not all of them. The sample has under 55,000 clones; just over 85% are singletons. The sequenced material came from CD4+ T cells from blood buffy coats. The receptor source for this set is a human donor in good health.

This sequence joins TRBV19 and TRBJ2-7, with D perhaps being TRBD1 or TRBD2 (5 bases each). CDR3 length: 16 residues. CDR1 and CDR2 from the germline V gene are LNHDA and SQIVND (reference sequence). Trimming removed 5 bases at V and 4 bases at J, with 21 bases between. CDR3 amino acids: CASSLFITGWGYEQYF. CDR3 DNA: TGTGCCAGTAGTCTTTTTATAACGGGTTGGGGGTACGAGCAGTACTTC.

The chain's CDR3 is CASSPQGDTEAFF. DNA of the CDR3: TGTGCCAGCTCACCACAGGGAGACACTGAAGCTTTCTTT. V is TRBV18 and J is TRBJ1-1; D unresolved. Trimming pared 1 base from V and 3 bases from J, leaving 6 bases between. CDR1 is KGHSH and CDR2 is LQKENI in the germline V gene. The CDR3 sequence is 13 residues long.

The rearrangement uses TRBV7-8 and TRBJ1-6, with D possibly matching TRBD1 (5 bases). This CDR3 is 15 amino acids long. V lost 3 bases and J lost 9, with 15 bases in between. Germline CDR1 reads SGHVS; CDR2 reads FQNEAQ. The CDR3 spells CASSFRDGISSPLHF. CDR3 bases: TGTGCCAGCAGCTTCAGGGACGGGATAAGTTCACCCCTCCACTTT. Full variable domain (remainder filled in from reference TRBV7-8 and TRBJ1-6): GAGVSQSPRYKVAKRGQDVALRCDPISGHVSLFWYQQALGQGPEFLTYFQNEAQLDKSGLPSDRFFAERPEGSVSTLKIQRTQQEDSAVYLCASSFRDGISSPLHFGNGTRLTVT.

As DNA, the CDR3 is TGTGCCAGCAGTTACCGTACAGGCTCTGGAAACACCATATATTTT. Its protein is CASSYRTGSGNTIYF. V and J are TRBV6-5 and TRBJ1-3; tentatively, D is TRBD1 (5 bases). Deletions cut 2 bases from V and 0 bases from J, with 8 bases between. CDR3 length: 15 residues. CDR1 MNHEY and CDR2 SVGAGI come from the germline V gene.

The chain recombines TRBV10-2 with TRBJ1-5; no clear D. CDR3 length: 13 residues. Germline loops: CDR1 WSHSY, CDR2 SAAADI. With 10 bases removed from V and 4 bases from J, the gap between germline ends came to 14 bases. The CDR3 bases are TGCGCCACCTCGACGGCCCAAAATCAGCCCCAGCATTTT. Its translation is CATSTAQNQPQHF.

The CDR3 nucleotides are TGCGCCAGCAGTCAGGGGACAGGGGGTAGGTACGAGCAGTACTTC. Its translation is CASSQGTGGRYEQYF. The chain uses TRBV10-1 and TRBJ2-7, with 11 bases matching TRBD1. The CDR3 extends over 15 amino acids. Germline V gene data show CDR1 as WNHNN and CDR2 as SYGVQD (reference sequence). Unmatched junction bases numbered 7, after V lost 5 bases and J lost 4 bases.

This chain joins TRBV7-9 and TRBJ1-4; 10 nucleotides align to TRBD1. With 0 bases clipped from V and 7 bases from J, the junction kept 2 bases outside the gene matches. This CDR3 spans 15 amino acids. In germline, CDR1 is SEHNR, CDR2 FQNEAQ (reference sequence). Here the CDR3 DNA reads TGTGCCAGCAGCTTAGCGACAGGGGGCTTTGAAAAACTGTTTTTT. Translated: CASSLATGGFEKLFF. The full variable domain, with the rest looked up from reference TRBV7-9 and TRBJ1-4, is DTGVSQNPRHKITKRGQNVTFRCDPISEHNRLYWYRQTLGQGPEFLTYFQNEAQLEKSRLLSDRFSAERPKGSFSTLEIQRTEQGDSAMYLCASSLATGGFEKLFFGSGTQLSVL.

This clone is a singleton in its sample. V gene TRBV11-2 combines with J gene TRBJ1-3; D unresolved. Germline assignment: CDR1 SGHAT and CDR2 FQNNGV. This CDR3 has 16 amino acids. V was pared by 3 bases and J by 0 bases, with 12 bases between. CDR3 protein: CASSFSPGVSGNTIYF. The DNA for the CDR3 is TGTGCCAGCAGCTTCTCACCGGGAGTCTCTGGAAACACCATATATTTT. The whole variable domain, filled in from reference TRBV11-2 and TRBJ1-3, reads EAGVAQSPRYKIIEKRQSVAFWCNPISGHATLYWYQQILGQGPKLLIQFQNNGVVDDSQLPKDRFSAERLKGVDSTLKIQPAKLEDSAVYLCASSFSPGVSGNTIYFGEGSWLTVV.

V is TRBV28 and J is TRBJ1-5; D gene ambiguous. This CDR3 region has 13 residues. V was cut by 4 bases and J by 5 bases, with 9 bases left in between. Germline V CDR1 and CDR2: MDHEN, SYDVKM. The CDR3 spells CASSSQIYQPQHF. The CDR3 DNA sequence: TGTGCCAGCAGTTCCCAGATCTATCAGCCCCAGCATTTT. The variable domain in full, completed from reference TRBV28 and TRBJ1-5, reads DVKVTQSSRYLVKRTGEKVFLECVQDMDHENMFWYRQDPGLGLRLIYFSYDVKMKEKGDIPEGYSVSREKKERFSLILESASTNQTSMYLCASSSQIYQPQHFGDGTRLSIL.

In this sample, this clone turned up a few times. The rearrangement uses TRBV5-1 and TRBJ1-1; TRBD1 matches at 7 bases. With V trimmed by 4 bases and J by 0 bases, 0 bases remained unmatched. Germline values: CDR1 SGHRS, CDR2 YFSETQ. The CDR3 extends over 13 amino acids. CDR3 nucleotides: TGCGCCAGCAGCGGACAGGTGAACACTGAAGCTTTCTTT. It translates to CASSGQVNTEAFF.

This chain connects TRBV7-9 to TRBJ1-3; unclear D gene. Trimming left V 0 bases short and J 7 bases short, with 7 bases between. The CDR3 totals 13 residues. Germline CDR1 SEHNR, CDR2 FQNEAQ (reference sequence). The CDR3 coding sequence is TGTGCCAGCAGCTTAGCGGAAAGCAACACCATATATTTT. Residues: CASSLAESNTIYF.

The J gene is TRBJ2-3, the V gene TRBV7-3; D gene ambiguous. Germline-derived CDR1 and CDR2 are SGHTA and FQGTGA. The CDR3 sequence is 14 residues long. V dropped 1 base and J dropped 1 base, with 6 bases sitting between them. CDR3 DNA sequence: TGTGCCAGCAGCTTAAAGTCTGGCACAGATACGCAGTATTTT. This sequence encodes CASSLKSGTDTQYF.

The CDR3 region is CASSAYGQYANTGELFF. CDR3 bases: TGTGCCAGCAGCGCATATGGACAGTACGCGAACACCGGGGAGCTGTTTTTT. V is TRBV7-9 and J is TRBJ2-2; maybe TRBD1 (6 bases). CDR1 SEHNR and CDR2 FQNEAQ come from the germline V gene (reference sequence). The CDR3 totals 17 residues. Trimming took 5 bases from V and 0 from J, leaving 16 bases between them.

The chain employs TRBV7-2 and TRBJ2-7; 7 bases agree with TRBD2. V lost 1 base, J lost 2 bases, and 5 bases stayed unmatched. From germline, CDR1 is SGHTA and CDR2 FQGNSA. CDR3 size: 15 residues. The CDR3 region is CASSLVGGSAYEQYF. Here the CDR3 DNA reads TGTGCCAGCAGCTTAGTTGGCGGGAGTGCCTACGAGCAGTACTTC. Full variable domain (missing parts from reference TRBV7-2 and TRBJ2-7): GAGVSQSPSNKVTEKGKDVELRCDPISGHTALYWYRQSLGQGLEFLIYFQGNSAPDKSGLPSDRFSAERTGGSVSTLTIQRTQQEDSAVYLCASSLVGGSAYEQYFGPGTRLTVT.

DNA of the CDR3: TGTGCCAGCAGTTACTCGATAAATCAGCCCCAGCATTTT. It specifies CASSYSINQPQHF. The chain links TRBV6-6 to TRBJ1-5; D unresolved. The CDR3 spans 13 residues. Trimming took 0 bases from V and 4 from J, leaving 4 bases between them. CDR1 is MNHNY, CDR2 SVGAGI, per germline (reference sequence).

The chain employs TRBV29-1 and TRBJ1-2, with D unclear. Trimming pared 4 bases from V and 5 bases from J, leaving 2 bases between. CDR1 and CDR2 (germline): SQVTM, ANQGSEA. There are 9 residues in the CDR3. The CDR3 here is CSVGYGYTF. CDR3 DNA: TGCAGCGTTGGTTATGGCTACACCTTC.

The chain has TRBV7-9 and TRBJ2-1; D gene ambiguous. CDR1 and CDR2 from the germline V gene are SEHNR and FQNEAQ (reference sequence). The CDR3 has 14 residues. Deletions cut 5 bases from V and 6 bases from J, with 14 bases between. In DNA, the CDR3 is TGTGCCAGCAGCCTAACCCCTAAGGCCAATGAGCAGTTCTTC. Its translation: CASSLTPKANEQFF.

The chain employs TRBV18 and TRBJ1-4; D ambiguous. In germline, CDR1 is KGHSH, CDR2 LQKENI. The CDR3 spans 17 residues. Trimming took off 2 bases at V and 0 bases at J, with 13 bases between the two ends. The CDR3 is CASSPYAPRTTNEKLFF. CDR3 coding DNA: TGTGCCAGCTCACCATACGCCCCCAGAACAACTAATGAAAAACTGTTTTTT.

The CDR3 sequence is CASSLGYSGANVLTF. CDR3 nucleotide sequence: TGCGCCAGCAGCTTGGGGTACTCTGGGGCCAACGTCCTGACTTTC. The rearrangement joins TRBV5-1 to TRBJ2-6; the D is unclear. The CDR3 runs to 15 residues. Germline CDR1 SGHRS, CDR2 YFSETQ. V lost 0 bases and J lost 0, with 4 bases in between.

This clone was seen a handful of times. The J gene is TRBJ2-1, the V gene TRBV7-3; perhaps D is TRBD1 or TRBD2 (6 bases each). The length of the CDR3 is 17 residues. Trimming removed 5 bases at V and 0 bases at J, with 17 bases between. CDR1 is SGHTA, CDR2 FQGTGA, per germline. CDR3 coding DNA: TGTGCCAGCAGCCCAACCGGGGGCCTGAGCTCCTACAATGAGCAGTTCTTC. Its protein product is CASSPTGGLSSYNEQFF. Drawing the rest from reference TRBV7-3 and TRBJ2-1, the complete variable domain is GAGVSQTPSNKVTEKGKYVELRCDPISGHTALYWYRQSLGQGPEFLIYFQGTGAADDSGLPNDRFFAVRPEGSVSTLKIQRTERGDSAVYLCASSPTGGLSSYNEQFFGPGTRLTVL.

J is TRBJ1-5 and V is TRBV27; no definite D call. Trimming left V 3 bases short and J 4 bases short, with 7 bases between. The germline V gene encodes CDR1 MNHEY and CDR2 SMNVEV (reference sequence). CDR3 length: 13 amino acids. This chain's CDR3 is CASSFRQNQPQHF. The CDR3 DNA is TGTGCCAGCAGTTTCAGGCAGAATCAGCCCCAGCATTTT.

The CDR3 DNA sequence: TGTGCCAGCAAGGTTGCGAACCAAGAGACCCAGTACTTC. Residues: CASKVANQETQYF. V and J are TRBV7-2 and TRBJ2-5; D uncertain. V was pared by 7 bases and J by 0 bases, with 9 bases between. The germline V gene encodes CDR1 SGHTA and CDR2 FQGNSA. The CDR3 loop spans 13 amino acids. Full variable domain (missing parts from reference TRBV7-2 and TRBJ2-5): GAGVSQSPSNKVTEKGKDVELRCDPISGHTALYWYRQSLGQGLEFLIYFQGNSAPDKSGLPSDRFSAERTGGSVSTLTIQRTQQEDSAVYLCASKVANQETQYFGPGTRLLVL.

This chain connects TRBV7-8 to TRBJ1-2; TRBD1 might be the D (6 bases). The CDR3 is made up of 15 amino acids. Trimming stripped 3 bases from V and 6 bases from J, with 17 bases between. From germline, CDR1 is SGHVS and CDR2 FQNEAQ. CDR3 bases: TGTGCCAGCAGCTTTCGCGGGGGCGAGGGGAATGGCTACACCTTC. It encodes CASSFRGGEGNGYTF.

The chain recombines TRBV19 with TRBJ1-1; TRBD1 is a possible D gene (6 bases). Trimming removed 8 bases from V and 3 bases from J, with 19 bases in between. The CDR3 totals 15 residues. CDR1 and CDR2 from the germline V gene are LNHDA and SQIVND (reference sequence). The CDR3: CASSLTGSFDTEAFF. The CDR3 DNA follows: TGTGCCAGTTCCCTAACAGGGTCTTTCGACACTGAAGCTTTCTTT.

V is TRBV11-2 and J is TRBJ2-3, with TRBD2 matching 7 bases. The CDR3 runs 14 residues. CDR1 and CDR2 from the germline V gene are SGHAT and FQNNGV. Trimming removed 5 bases from V and 2 bases from J; junction bases left unmatched: 4. This CDR3 reads CASSQTSATDTQYF. The CDR3 DNA reads as TGTGCCAGCAGCCAAACTAGCGCCACAGATACGCAGTATTTT.

This clone was seen a single time. This chain joins TRBV27 and TRBJ1-2, with D perhaps matching TRBD1 (6 bases). Trimming removed 10 bases from V and 4 bases from J, with 16 bases in between. The CDR3 extends over 13 amino acids. Germline CDR1 is MNHEY and CDR2 is SMNVEV (reference sequence). The CDR3 DNA follows: TGTGCCACACTAGGGGGGTATGGCTATGGCTACACCTTC. This sequence encodes CATLGGYGYGYTF.

The V call is TRBV5-6, the J call TRBJ1-5; TRBD1 matches 9 bases. Germline V lookup: CDR1 SGHDT, CDR2 YYEEEE. V was pared by 3 bases and J by 5 bases, with 9 bases of the junction left unmatched. The length of the CDR3 is 16 residues. The chain's CDR3 is CASSSSLTGGYQPQHF. In DNA, the CDR3 is TGTGCCAGCAGCTCCAGCCTCACAGGGGGCTATCAGCCCCAGCATTTT.

V is TRBV4-1 and J is TRBJ2-1, with 7 bases matching TRBD2. With V trimmed by 6 bases and J by 4 bases, 18 bases remained unmatched. CDR3 length: 18 amino acids. Germline lookup yields CDR1 MGHRA and CDR2 YSYEKL. The CDR3 nucleotides read TGCGCCAGCAGAAAGAGATGGTCTAGCGGCGAGCAGTACAATGAGCAGTTCTTC. Its translation is CASRKRWSSGEQYNEQFF.

The chain combines TRBV6-1 with TRBJ2-5, with 7 bases that match TRBD2. CDR3 size: 13 residues. Germline V gives CDR1 MNHNS, CDR2 SASEGT. Germline trimming cut 11 bases from V and 5 bases from J; bases unmatched to any gene: 11. Here the CDR3 DNA reads TGTGCCGCGGGGGATGGGGGTTTGGAGACCCAGTACTTC. Its translation is CAAGDGGLETQYF.

This sequence joins TRBV6-5 and TRBJ2-2; 8 bases map to TRBD1. V was pared by 11 bases and J by 3 bases, with 11 bases of the junction left unmatched. This CDR3 has 15 residues. CDR1 and CDR2 (germline): MNHEY, SVGAGI. The CDR3 sequence: CASQAGGMDTGELFF. CDR3 in DNA: TGTGCCTCCCAGGCAGGGGGCATGGACACCGGGGAGCTGTTTTTT.